This T cell receptor (beta chain) was obtained from a study of cytomegalovirus exposure and HLA in healthy donors. The PCR used 60 Vbeta and 13 Jbeta primers. Measured with immunoSEQ multiplex PCR; TCRdb has only the in-frame clones, and not every one. The repertoire holds 150,000 to 200,000 clones, with approximately 85% as singletons. Note on this clone: No antigen is known for it.

Study results and limitations: Researchers reported in a later analysis that a missense DCLRE1C variant was tied to TCR beta V- and J-gene trimming. High specificity and sensitivity for cytomegalovirus status were reported for the classifier.

Germline-derived CDR1 and CDR2 are MDHEN and SYDVKM. J was trimmed by 4 bases and V by 4 bases; bases with no gene match: 6. CDR3 size: 15 residues. Though nominally healthy at sampling, donors likely had unrecorded immune exposures. The sequencing sample was made of PBMCs. V and J are TRBV28 and TRBJ2-2, with 7 bases matching TRBD2. This sequence originates from a woman between 45 and 60 years old in good health and CMV-seronegative. The CDR3 DNA reads TGTGCCAGCAGTTCTAGCGGTTGGAGCACCGGGGAGCTGTTTTTT. This sequence encodes CASSSSGWSTGELFF.